This T cell receptor (beta chain) originates from a study of T cell responses to AZD1222 COVID-19 vaccine listed by TCRdb under 2021. For the wider study: AZD1222 recipients with second doses at about 4 weeks or about 12 weeks were pooled, because spike-specific TCR depth and breadth did not differ between schedules. TCR sequencing was performed for more than 230 trial participants, of whom around 210 were given two doses of AZD1222 and some 26 were given two doses of MenACWY control vaccine. Trial participants were enrolled by age into subgroups of 18-55, 56-69 and 70-plus years, and about 150, 27 and 61 TCR-sequenced participants, respectively, were included in these subgroups. Points the paper makes about the study in general: Spike-specific TCR breadth and depth rose significantly after two AZD1222 doses compared with day 0 and with MenACWY recipients. Epitopes outside the regions mutated in the B.1.351 and B.1.1.7 variants were reportedly recognized by nearly half of the unique spike-specific TCRs. Because no samples from the day 14 peak response were available, repertoires could be characterized only after the peak T cell response. Participants were mostly white British, with more females than males. The authors suggested clonal diversity may have been underestimated. The vaccine-associated CD4 TCRs covered the entire spike protein, and the dominant responses fell in regions 160-218 and 743-854. In the small 56-69-year group, the increase in depth fell short of significance, most likely because of low power. Conclusions about previously exposed vaccinees were limited because only a handful of AZD1222 recipients were SARS-CoV-2 seropositive at baseline.

The CDR3 regions of human TCRbeta chains were analyzed by immunosequencing. As for the original processing: Repertoire TCRs were checked for matches against a reference library of SARS-CoV-2-specific TCRs that had been generated using the MIRA antigen-specificity platform. Breadth was defined as the fraction of unique TCRs that were SARS-CoV-2-associated. Depth was defined as the fraction of total T cells that were SARS-CoV-2-associated. Using the MIRA data, every spike-specific TCR was mapped to the spike region that the TCR reacted to and assigned to either a CD4 or a CD8 class. Log10-transformed breadth and depth values were compared by one-way ANOVA with Sidak's multiple comparisons tests. TCRdb took over this immuneACCESS table, retaining in-frame rearrangements with V and J assigned. Such tables are incomplete; in checked studies, under half of the missing clones stem from an unresolved V gene, and the remainder is unexplained. D and trimming were read from the DNA, whereas the V and J calls and clone size are those reported in that table. Within this sample are 150,000 to 200,000 clones, with around 93% of them counted one time only. The ten largest clones take up more than 1.1% of the sample.

The sample's time point label is to be understood as: baseline before first vaccination. Samples from vaccinated people were obtained from the UK trials COV001 and COV002, which included a single-blind randomized controlled phase 2/3 trial of AZD1222 (ChAdOx1 nCoV-19) in healthy adults. Trial participant PBMC samples were collected at day 0 and day 28 after the second dose for TCRbeta chain sequencing. Regarding this clone: Its antigen target is currently unknown. Nothing much larger sits one base from this clone, and base qualities are not available.

The TCR comes from an adult in good health. The input for sequencing was peripheral blood, taken on day 0 of AZD1222 vaccination.

The CDR3 protein sequence reads: CASSPGQYNEKLFF. The nucleotide sequence is given as TGTGCCAGCTCACCGGGACAGTATAATGAAAAACTGTTTTTT. In this chain, TRBV18 is recombined with TRBJ1-4, with TRBD1 identical over 7 junction bases. Including the terminal cysteine and phenylalanine, the CDR3 comprises 14 residues. The entry retains the CDR3 DNA only, 42 bases that are in frame from base 1. As encoded in the germline V gene, CDR1 is KGHSH while CDR2 is LQKENI. Compared with germline, V lacks 3 bases and J lacks 4 bases; bases without a gene match: 2. With the portions outside the CDR3 filled from the reference TRBV18 and TRBJ1-4 genes, the complete variable region becomes NAGVMQNPRHLVRRRGQEARLRCSPMKGHSHVYWYRQLPEEGLKFMVYLQKENIIDESGMPKERFSAEFPKEGPSILRIQQVVRGDSAAYFCASSPGQYNEKLFFGSGTQLSVL.